The 9 T cell receptor beta chains given below trace back to one sample, sequenced in a study of CD8+CD57+ T cells in acquired aplastic anemia. TCR beta VDJ and CDR3 profiles were obtained from a genomic DNA template. TCRdb itself ran the reads through MiXCR, one entry per CDR3 protein. The sample records about 210,000 distinct CDR3 sequences, almost 35% being singletons. The sample comprised sorted CD4+, CD8+, or CD8+CD57+ T cells (not recorded which) from PBMCs. These receptors originate from a human donor in good health, serving as a control.

The sample holds many counts of this clonotype. The CDR3 protein is CASSTERRTEAFF. The DNA of the CDR3 is TGTGCCAGCAGTACCGAAAGGAGGACTGAAGCTTTCTTT. The rearrangement links TRBV12-3 or TRBV12-4 to TRBJ1-1; D is unclear. The V gene lost 5 bases and the J gene lost 5 bases, with 12 bases spanning the gap. The CDR3 is 13 amino acids.

The sample holds many counts of this clonotype. The chain uses TRBV9 and TRBJ2-2; the D gene is possibly TRBD2 (5 bases). The CDR3 loop spans 14 amino acids. The V end was cut by 4 bases, the J end by 0 bases, with 7 bases between. Germline values: CDR1 SGDLS, CDR2 YYNGEE. CDR3 region: CASSQEANTGELFF. The CDR3 DNA is TGTGCCAGCAGCCAGGAGGCGAACACCGGGGAGCTGTTTTTT.

The genes are TRBV13 and TRBJ2-2; tentatively, D is TRBD1 or TRBD2 (6 bases each). The CDR3 has 20 residues. Germline V gene lookup returns CDR1 PRHDT and CDR2 FYEKMQ (reference sequence). Trimming took 7 bases from V and 0 from J, leaving 27 bases between them. The CDR3 reads CASTLGRRRGFRPNTGELFF. CDR3 nucleotides: TGTGCCAGCACCCTAGGGAGGCGCAGGGGTTTTCGTCCGAACACCGGGGAGCTGTTTTTT.

The chain couples TRBV2 to TRBJ2-2, with D perhaps matching TRBD1 (6 bases). The CDR3 runs to 16 residues. CDR1 and CDR2 (germline): SNHLY, FYNNEI. V dropped 0 bases and J dropped 2 bases, with 10 bases sitting between them. The CDR3 DNA is TGTGCCAGCAGTGAAGCGGGGGCGATTAACACCGGGGAGCTGTTTTTT. Protein sequence: CASSEAGAINTGELFF.

The chain links TRBV9 to TRBJ1-1, with D hard to call. This CDR3 contains 12 residues. Germline CDR1 reads SGDLS; CDR2 reads YYNGEE. The V end was cut by 0 bases, the J end by 6 bases, with 6 bases between. The CDR3 bases are TGTGCCAGCAGCGTAGAACTCCCTGAAGCTTTCTTT. Its translation is CASSVELPEAFF.

The chain carries TRBV6-5 and TRBJ1-3; tentatively, D is TRBD1 (6 bases). Germline-derived CDR1 and CDR2 are MNHEY and SVGAGI. The V end lost 2 bases, the J end lost 2 bases, and 10 bases lay between the germline ends. The CDR3 is 15 amino acids. The CDR3 sequence: CASSYTGSTGNTIYF. DNA for the CDR3: TGTGCCAGCAGTTACACAGGGTCGACTGGAAACACCATATATTTT.

The gene calls are TRBV6-1 and TRBJ1-1, with 7 bases that match TRBD1. V was clipped by 5 bases and J by 1 base; unmatched bases: 1. The CDR3 length is 13 residues. In germline, CDR1 is MNHNS, CDR2 SASEGT. CDR3: CASSTGENTEAFF. The CDR3 DNA reads as TGTGCCAGCAGTACAGGGGAGAACACTGAAGCTTTCTTT.

This clonotype showed up many times. CDR3 sequence (DNA): TGTGCCAGCAGCTCATCCACCGGCATAACTGGGGCCAACGTCCTGACTTTC. Its protein product is CASSSSTGITGANVLTF. The chain has TRBV7-9 and TRBJ2-6; D ambiguous. Trimming left V 4 bases short and J 2 bases short, with 15 bases between. Germline V gene sequence: CDR1 SEHNR, CDR2 FQNEAQ (reference sequence). CDR3 length: 17 residues.

The rearrangement uses TRBV25-1 and TRBJ2-7, with 9 positions matching TRBD2. Trimming cost V 2 bases and J 5 bases; bases outside gene matches: 10. The CDR3 is 16 residues long. The germline V gene has CDR1 MGHDK and CDR2 SYGVNS. The CDR3 DNA is TGTGCCAGCAGTGAAGGGAGCGGGGGGCCCCCCCACGAGCAGTACTTC. As protein: CASSEGSGGPPHEQYF.